Listed below are T cell receptor beta chains from one sample, sequenced in a study of blood T cell repertoires in COVID-19. TCRdb keeps only in-frame clones here, not all; method: immunoSEQ multiplex PCR. Here the sample spans about 260,000 clones, 75% to 90% being singletons. Source material: peripheral blood. The receptors were sampled from a woman aged 40 to 50 who had recovered from COVID-19. Both conserved end residues are part of each CDR3. A D gene is named only where the DNA matches it firmly. Rows give clone size only sometimes, using once, few, many, or a class for an expanded clone.

-,TRBJ1-4,-,TRBV20-1,TGCAGTGCTAGTGCGGCGGCGGGGGGCCTCTTTGAAAAACTGTTTTTT,CSASAAAGGLFEKLFF
-,TRBJ2-7,TRBD1,TRBV6-2/TRBV6-3,TGTGCCAGCAGTGGAACCGGGACAGTCTACGAGCAGTACTTC,CASSGTGTVYEQYF
-,TRBJ1-5,-,TRBV10-1,TGCGCCAGCACAGGGAGGAGGCAGCCCCAGCATTTT,CASTGRRQPQHF
once,TRBJ2-7,TRBD1,TRBV19,TGTGCCAGTACCGCCACAGGGGGCATCAACGAGCAGTACTTC,CASTATGGINEQYF
few,TRBJ1-5,-,TRBV6-1,TGTGCCAGCAGTGAAGGAGGGGGTGGTCAGCCCCAGCATTTT,CASSEGGGGQPQHF
-,TRBJ1-6,-,TRBV6-1,TGTGCCAGCAGTGAAGGGACACACTATAATTCACCCCTCCACTTT,CASSEGTHYNSPLHF
-,TRBJ2-3,TRBD1,TRBV12-5,TGTGCTAGTGGTTTGGTATACAGGGGAAGCACAGATACGCAGTATTTT,CASGLVYRGSTDTQYF
once,TRBJ2-1,TRBD2,TRBV7-3,TGTGCCAGCAGCCCCGCTGGGGGGGGGTACAATGAGCAGTTCTTC,CASSPAGGGYNEQFF
-,TRBJ2-1,TRBD1,TRBV7-2,TGTGCCAGCAGCTTGGGGACAGGGCAATACAATGAGCAGTTCTTC,CASSLGTGQYNEQFF
-,TRBJ2-5,TRBD2,TRBV11-2,TGTGCCAGCAGCTTAGATTTGCGGGGGTGGGAGACCCAGTACTTC,CASSLDLRGWETQYF
few,TRBJ2-1,TRBD1,TRBV9,TGTGCCAGCAGCGGACGACAGGGTTTCAATGAGCAGTTCTTC,CASSGRQGFNEQFF
-,TRBJ1-4,-,TRBV23-1,TGCGCCAGCGACCACCGGGAGACTGCTAATGAAAAACTGTTTTTT,CASDHRETANEKLFF
once,TRBJ2-4,TRBD2,TRBV7-2,TGTGCCAGCAGCTTACGGGGTCGGGAGGACATTCAGTACTTC,CASSLRGREDIQYF
-,TRBJ1-4,TRBD1,TRBV9,TGTGCCAGCAGCGTAGGCCCACCCGAAACAGGGGCGACTAATGAAAAACTGTTTTTT,CASSVGPPETGATNEKLFF
-,TRBJ1-1,TRBD1,TRBV7-2,TGTGCCAGCAGCTTAGCGCGCAGACAGGGGGCCATCGAAGGAGCTTTCTTT,CASSLARRQGAIEGAFF
-,TRBJ2-1,TRBD1,TRBV19,TGTGCCAGTAGCTCGGCAGGGGGCGCGTACAATGAGCAGTTCTTC,CASSSAGGAYNEQFF
-,TRBJ1-4,-,TRBV5-1,TGCGCCAGCAGCTTCCAAGGAGGGGGGGCGGACGAAAAACTGTTTTTT,CASSFQGGGADEKLFF
-,TRBJ2-3,-,TRBV5-1,TGCGCCAGCAGCGTACGGGTTAGCACAGATACGCAGTATTTT,CASSVRVSTDTQYF
-,TRBJ2-5,-,TRBV29-1,TGCAGCGTGGCGGGGGCAAACAGGGAGACCCAGTACTTC,CSVAGANRETQYF
once,TRBJ1-1,-,TRBV9,TGTGCCAGCAGCGTAGCACAGGAGACTGAAGCTTTCTTT,CASSVAQETEAFF
-,TRBJ1-4,-,TRBV11-2,TGTGCCAGCAGCTTAGGAGCTACAAGGGGGAATGAAAAACTGTTTTTT,CASSLGATRGNEKLFF
-,TRBJ1-1,-,TRBV18,TGTGCCAGCTCGGGACGGGGGAAGACTGAAGCTTTCTTT,CASSGRGKTEAFF
-,TRBJ2-5,TRBD1,TRBV4-3,TGCGCCAGCAGCCAAAGGGGACAGGCGATGCGGGAGACCCAGTACTTC,CASSQRGQAMRETQYF
-,TRBJ1-2,-,TRBV5-1,TGCGCCAGCAGTTCCGGTCCCTCGAAGGGCTACACCTTC,CASSSGPSKGYTF
few,TRBJ2-3,TRBD1,TRBV19,TGTGCCAGTAGTATACAGGGGGCCACAGATACGCAGTATTTT,CASSIQGATDTQYF
-,TRBJ2-2,-,TRBV5-6,TGTGCCAGCAGCTTTCCCGGGACATTGAGCGGGGAGCTGTTTTTT,CASSFPGTLSGELFF